This T cell receptor beta chain was sequenced for a study of OX40 agonist ivuxolimab in advanced cancers. The data were produced by immunoSEQ multiplex PCR, yet TCRdb's version contains in-frame clones alone and is incomplete. The sample yields some 57,000 clones, about 90% seen once. Here the sequenced sample was CD4+ or CD8+ T cells sorted from blood, taken in a trial of the OX40 agonist ivuxolimab. This TCR came from an adult with an advanced solid tumor such as melanoma, head and neck, liver or kidney cancer.

CDR3 sequence reads: CASSLEQGGTEAFF. The CDR3 DNA reads as TGTGCCAGCAGCTTAGAACAGGGTGGCACTGAAGCTTTCTTT. V gene TRBV7-9 combines with J gene TRBJ1-1; perhaps TRBD1 as D (6 bases). Trimming removed 1 base from V and 4 bases from J, with 10 bases in between. The CDR3 is 14 amino acids. Germline loops: CDR1 SEHNR, CDR2 FQNEAQ (reference sequence). The full variable domain, rest sourced from reference TRBV7-9 and TRBJ1-1, is DTGVSQNPRHKITKRGQNVTFRCDPISEHNRLYWYRQTLGQGPEFLTYFQNEAQLEKSRLLSDRFSAERPKGSFSTLEIQRTEQGDSAMYLCASSLEQGGTEAFFGQGTRLTVV.